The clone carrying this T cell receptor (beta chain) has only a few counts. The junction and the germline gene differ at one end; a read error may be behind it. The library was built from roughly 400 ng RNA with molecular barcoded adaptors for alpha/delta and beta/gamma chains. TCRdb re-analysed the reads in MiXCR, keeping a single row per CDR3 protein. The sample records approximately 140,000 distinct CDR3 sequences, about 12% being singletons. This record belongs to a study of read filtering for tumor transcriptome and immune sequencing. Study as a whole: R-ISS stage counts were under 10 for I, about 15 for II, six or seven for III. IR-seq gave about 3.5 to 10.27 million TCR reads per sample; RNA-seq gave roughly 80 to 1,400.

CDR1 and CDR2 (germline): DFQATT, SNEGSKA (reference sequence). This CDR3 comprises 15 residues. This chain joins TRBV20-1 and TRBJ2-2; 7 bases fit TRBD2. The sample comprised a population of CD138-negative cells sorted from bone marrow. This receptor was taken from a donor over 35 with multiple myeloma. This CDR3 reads CGARPGTNNRGELFF. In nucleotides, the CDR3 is TGCGGTGCTAGGCCGGGGACTAACAACCGCGGGGAGCTGTTTTTT.